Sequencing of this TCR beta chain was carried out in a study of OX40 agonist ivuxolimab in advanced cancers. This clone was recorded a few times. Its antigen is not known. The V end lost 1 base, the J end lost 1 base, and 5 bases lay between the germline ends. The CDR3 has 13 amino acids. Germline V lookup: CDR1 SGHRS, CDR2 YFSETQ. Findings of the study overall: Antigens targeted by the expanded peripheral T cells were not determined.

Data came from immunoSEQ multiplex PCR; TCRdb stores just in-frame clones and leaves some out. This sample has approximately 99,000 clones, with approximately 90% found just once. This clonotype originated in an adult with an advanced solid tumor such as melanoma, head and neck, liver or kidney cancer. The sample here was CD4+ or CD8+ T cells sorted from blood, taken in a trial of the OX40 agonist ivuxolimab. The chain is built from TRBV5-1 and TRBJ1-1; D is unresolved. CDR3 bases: TGCGCCAGCAGCTTGACGGGGAACACTGAAGCTTTCTTT. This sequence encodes CASSLTGNTEAFF.